These T cell receptor beta chains were read from a single sample in a study of cytomegalovirus exposure and HLA in healthy donors. The method was immunoSEQ multiplex PCR; TCRdb's version includes in-frame clones alone and lacks a portion of them. The table shows about 120,000 clones, with 81% occurring only once. The sample taken for sequencing was PBMCs. These receptor sequences come from a man aged 18 to 30 in good health and CMV-seronegative. Each CDR3 is given with its conserved first and last residue. Each record gives: D gene, V gene, CDR3 length, clone size, J gene, CDR3 DNA, CDR3 protein. The D gene is left open where the match is weak. Part of the rows lack a size; the others show once, few, many or a class for expanded clones.

d_gene: TRBD1
v_gene: TRBV4-2
len: 20
abundance: few
j_gene: TRBJ1-4
CDR3nt: TGTGCCAGCAGCCAAGGGGAAGGGACAGGGGATCTAGGGAGGAATGAAAAACTGTTTTTT
CDR3aa: CASSQGEGTGDLGRNEKLFF

d_gene: TRBD1
v_gene: TRBV4-3
len: 15
abundance: NA
j_gene: TRBJ2-3
CDR3nt: TGCGCCAGCAGCCTTGGACAGGCTAGCACAGATACGCAGTATTTT
CDR3aa: CASSLGQASTDTQYF

d_gene: NA
v_gene: TRBV23-1
len: 15
abundance: NA
j_gene: TRBJ2-2
CDR3nt: TGCGCCAGCAGTGTCATCCCGGCGAACACCGGGGAGCTGTTTTTT
CDR3aa: CASSVIPANTGELFF

d_gene: NA
v_gene: TRBV6-1
len: 15
abundance: NA
j_gene: TRBJ2-7
CDR3nt: TGTGCCAGCAGTGAAACATGGGCTCGGTCTCACGAGCAGTACTTC
CDR3aa: CASSETWARSHEQYF

d_gene: NA
v_gene: TRBV7-9
len: 15
abundance: once
j_gene: TRBJ2-7
CDR3nt: TGTGCCAGCAGCTTACGCCGGACATCGCAGGCCGAGCAGTACTTC
CDR3aa: CASSLRRTSQAEQYF

d_gene: TRBD1
v_gene: TRBV7-2
len: 14
abundance: NA
j_gene: TRBJ1-1
CDR3nt: TGTGCCAGCAGCTTAGCGGCAGGGGGCACTGAAGCTTTCTTT
CDR3aa: CASSLAAGGTEAFF

d_gene: TRBD1
v_gene: TRBV6-5
len: 15
abundance: NA
j_gene: TRBJ2-2
CDR3nt: TGTGCCAGCAGTCCCGTCAGGGGGCAGATCGGGGAGCTGTTTTTT
CDR3aa: CASSPVRGQIGELFF

d_gene: TRBD1
v_gene: TRBV19
len: 15
abundance: NA
j_gene: TRBJ1-2
CDR3nt: TGTGCCAGTACCCCCCCGACAGGGGAAAACTATGGCTACACCTTC
CDR3aa: CASTPPTGENYGYTF

d_gene: NA
v_gene: TRBV19
len: 14
abundance: NA
j_gene: TRBJ1-1
CDR3nt: TGTGCCAGTAGCCAAGGAGGGATCGCAACTGAAGCTTTCTTT
CDR3aa: CASSQGGIATEAFF

d_gene: NA
v_gene: TRBV6-6
len: 13
abundance: NA
j_gene: TRBJ2-5
CDR3nt: TGTGCCAGCAGTGGGGACACCGAAGAGACCCAGTACTTC
CDR3aa: CASSGDTEETQYF

d_gene: NA
v_gene: TRBV5-6
len: 13
abundance: once
j_gene: TRBJ1-1
CDR3nt: TGTGCCAGCAGCTTGGGCGCGGTCACTGAAGCTTTCTTT
CDR3aa: CASSLGAVTEAFF

d_gene: TRBD1
v_gene: TRBV5-4
len: 15
abundance: NA
j_gene: TRBJ2-7
CDR3nt: TGTGCCAGCATGGGGACCGGGACAGGGAATAACGAGCAGTACTTC
CDR3aa: CASMGTGTGNNEQYF

d_gene: NA
v_gene: TRBV10-3
len: 12
abundance: NA
j_gene: TRBJ2-1
CDR3nt: TGTGCCATCAGCGATGGCAGCAATGAGCAGTTCTTC
CDR3aa: CAISDGSNEQFF

d_gene: NA
v_gene: TRBV7-6
len: 13
abundance: NA
j_gene: TRBJ1-1
CDR3nt: TGTGCCAGCAGCCCTCATTGGGGGGCTGAAGCTTTCTTT
CDR3aa: CASSPHWGAEAFF

d_gene: TRBD2
v_gene: TRBV5-1
len: 16
abundance: few
j_gene: TRBJ2-5
CDR3nt: TGCGCCAGCAGCTCCAACACCCGACTAGCGGAAGAGACCCAGTACTTC
CDR3aa: CASSSNTRLAEETQYF

d_gene: TRBD2
v_gene: TRBV6-5
len: 14
abundance: NA
j_gene: TRBJ2-3
CDR3nt: TGTGCCAGCAGCGGGACTAGGGCAACAGATACGCAGTATTTT
CDR3aa: CASSGTRATDTQYF

d_gene: NA
v_gene: TRBV4-2
len: 16
abundance: once
j_gene: TRBJ1-2
CDR3nt: TGTGCCAGCAGCCAAGATATTGGTCGCAGGAACTATGGCTACACCTTC
CDR3aa: CASSQDIGRRNYGYTF

d_gene: TRBD1
v_gene: TRBV27
len: 15
abundance: NA
j_gene: TRBJ2-7
CDR3nt: TGTGCCAGCAGTTTATCGAGGGACAGCTCCTACGAGCAGTACTTC
CDR3aa: CASSLSRDSSYEQYF

d_gene: NA
v_gene: TRBV7-2
len: 15
abundance: NA
j_gene: TRBJ2-2
CDR3nt: TGTGCCAGCAGCCCCGGACAGTTTAACACCGGGGAGCTGTTTTTT
CDR3aa: CASSPGQFNTGELFF

d_gene: TRBD1
v_gene: TRBV19
len: 11
abundance: NA
j_gene: TRBJ1-1
CDR3nt: TGTGCCAGTAGTCGACAGGGTTGGGCTTTCTTT
CDR3aa: CASSRQGWAFF

d_gene: NA
v_gene: TRBV7-9
len: 13
abundance: NA
j_gene: TRBJ2-7
CDR3nt: TGTGCCAGCAGCTTAAAGGGGTCCTACGAGCAGTACTTC
CDR3aa: CASSLKGSYEQYF

d_gene: NA
v_gene: TRBV6-5
len: 13
abundance: NA
j_gene: TRBJ1-1
CDR3nt: TGTGCCACACAAGGGGCGAAGAACACTGAAGCTTTCTTT
CDR3aa: CATQGAKNTEAFF

d_gene: NA
v_gene: TRBV19
len: 18
abundance: NA
j_gene: TRBJ2-1
CDR3nt: TGTGCCAGTAGTCCACCTCTCGAAGACAGATTCATCTACAATGAGCAGTTCTTC
CDR3aa: CASSPPLEDRFIYNEQFF

d_gene: TRBD2
v_gene: TRBV7-3
len: 15
abundance: NA
j_gene: TRBJ2-5
CDR3nt: TGTGCCAGCAGCTCCCGACTAGCGACCCAAGAGACCCAGTACTTC
CDR3aa: CASSSRLATQETQYF

d_gene: TRBD2
v_gene: TRBV6-5
len: 14
abundance: NA
j_gene: TRBJ2-7
CDR3nt: TGTGCCAGCAGTTGGACTAGCGGGGGATACGAGCAGTACTTC
CDR3aa: CASSWTSGGYEQYF

d_gene: NA
v_gene: TRBV29-1
len: 14
abundance: few
j_gene: TRBJ1-1
CDR3nt: TGCAGCGTTGCATCTGGGGGCAGTAACACTGAAGCTTTCTTT
CDR3aa: CSVASGGSNTEAFF

d_gene: NA
v_gene: TRBV5-6
len: 15
abundance: NA
j_gene: TRBJ1-2
CDR3nt: TGTGCCAGCAGCCCTGGACTCCTAGGCGGGTATGGCTACACCTTC
CDR3aa: CASSPGLLGGYGYTF

d_gene: NA
v_gene: TRBV19
len: 12
abundance: NA
j_gene: TRBJ2-2
CDR3nt: TGTGCCAGTAGTACTATAACCGGGGAGCTGTTTTTT
CDR3aa: CASSTITGELFF

d_gene: TRBD1
v_gene: TRBV5-1
len: 15
abundance: NA
j_gene: TRBJ1-2
CDR3nt: TGCGCCAGCAGCGCCGACAGGGGACAACTGTATGGCTACACCTTC
CDR3aa: CASSADRGQLYGYTF